This T cell receptor beta chain is from a study of T cells in localized non-small cell lung cancer (dated by TCRdb to 2019 to 2021). With regard to the full study: The study examined T cell repertoires in under 300 patients with early-stage NSCLC and compared tumors with uninvolved tumor-adjacent lungs. The cohort consisted of approximately 240 treatment-naive NSCLC patients whose localized lung tumors had been resected. Of the NSCLC patients, 120 to 150 were male and some 97 were female, and the mean age was roughly 61 years.

Comment on this clone: Its antigen target is currently unknown. Nothing much larger sits one base from this clone, and base qualities are not available.

The immunoSEQ Assay was used to sequence TCR beta CDR3 regions from DNA. The source study handled its data this way. T cell density was computed as TCR beta template counts normalized to usable DNA estimated by amplifying housekeeping genes. Using the preseqR package, richness was estimated by extrapolating to 120,000 templates for tissue samples and 400,000 templates for PBMC samples. Clonality was defined by subtracting Pielou's evenness from one. Tissue-enriched TCRs were identified by differential abundance testing using productive amino-acid clonotypes, minimum total count 5 and alpha 0.1. Repertoire overlap between compartments was quantified with the Jaccard Index and Morisita Overlap Index. GLIPH clustered TCR beta CDR3s with public tetramer-defined viral CDR3s; viral motifs required at least three viral sequences plus V-gene enrichment. The clones in this table, taken by TCRdb from immuneACCESS, are in-frame only. Not every clone is retained; where verified, under half of the shortfall comes from an unresolved V gene, and the cause of the rest is unknown. That table is the source of V, J and clone size, and D and trimming were worked out from the DNA. The sample profile shows approximately 70,000 clones; about four fifths of them were found once. Roughly 5% of the sample is taken by the ten largest.

At diagnosis, peripheral blood, uninvolved tumor-adjacent lung and tumor were collected and stored as a combination of fresh-frozen and FFPE material. Blood samples were analyzed as peripheral blood mononuclear cells for TCR repertoire profiling. Beyond this particular receptor, the publication reports: The highest T cell clonality was observed in uninvolved tumor-adjacent lung, where clonality exceeded that of tumor, suggesting that antigenic responses were more focused in uninvolved tumor-adjacent lung. Of the top 100 tumor clones, a median of roughly 57 were detected in paired uninvolved adjacent lung; about 28 were also among that lung's top 100. Higher T cell density in blood was associated with longer overall survival, whereas higher clonality in adjacent lung was associated with shorter survival. Because the study design was exploratory, TCR variables were selected using unadjusted p-values without false-discovery rate correction. Because multi-region sequencing of the tumors was not done, intratumor heterogeneity could not be ruled out.

The CDR3 measures 18 amino acids from cysteine to phenylalanine. Just the 54-base CDR3 DNA is kept, in frame starting at base 1. Looking up the germline V gene yields CDR1 WSHSY and CDR2 SAAADI. V and J are trimmed by 4 bases and 1 base, and the gene matches miss 12 bases of the junction. The sequence joins TRBV10-2 to TRBJ2-1, and 8 bases in between align with TRBD2. Here the sequenced sample was PBMCs, taken before any cancer treatment. The source of this sequence is a man aged 35-75 years with stage II lung adenocarcinoma. The CDR3 region: CASSGGSSGSSSYNEQFF. The sequence in DNA is TGCGCCAGCAGTGGCGGTTCTAGCGGGTCCTCTTCCTACAATGAGCAGTTCTTC.